This T cell receptor beta chain stems from a study of T-cell memory formation after mild COVID-19. MiXCR was run by TCRdb on the 5' RACE reads, yielding one entry per CDR3 protein. The data hold 450,000 to 650,000 distinct CDR3 sequences, with less than 25% observed a single time. Overall study results and limits: There were some responding clones in pre-infection memory, which suggested that cross-reactive memory had joined.

CDR1 is MNHNS and CDR2 is SASEGT in the germline V gene. The CDR3 runs 13 residues. V was clipped by 4 bases and J by 5 bases, with 12 bases between them. Regarding this clonotype: Antigen unknown.

This chain joins TRBV6-1 and TRBJ2-7; D is possibly TRBD2 (5 bases). The sequencing sample was made of PBMCs or a T cell subset sorted from them (not recorded which). This TCR came from an adult woman who had mild COVID-19 (a few samples of this study predate the infection). Cell type and time point are not known. The DNA for the CDR3 is TGTGCCAGCAGTGGGACTCTGCCCCACGAGCAGTACTTC. Its protein product is CASSGTLPHEQYF.